What follows are 14 T cell receptor beta chains derived from one specimen sequenced in a study of vaccination and CD4 T cells after COVID-19. The Oncomine TCR Beta short-read assay sequenced DNA from cultured CD4+ T cells. Each CDR3 protein gets one entry after TCRdb re-called the PCR reads with MiXCR. The data hold over 3,500 distinct CDR3 sequences, with about a quarter observed a single time. The treatment: roughly 10-day PBMC culture with coronavirus spike peptide pools or control peptides (ViraFEST assay). Their target antigens are unknown. The sample taken for sequencing was CD4+ T cells from blood, cultured in vitro. The receptor set was obtained from a human donor who had recovered from COVID-19.

The rearrangement links TRBV6-2 or TRBV6-3 to TRBJ2-7, with TRBD1 identical over 9 bases. The V gene's germline CDR1 is MNHEY and CDR2 SVGEGT. This CDR3 contains 15 residues. Trimming took 5 bases from V and 2 from J; bases not matched to a gene: 7. CDR3 bases: TGTGCCAGCAGTGGAATCGGACAGGGGACCTACGAGCAGTACTTC. It codes for CASSGIGQGTYEQYF.

Within the sample, this clonotype is medium-sized (0.01 to 0.1%). This chain connects TRBV25-1 to TRBJ1-2, with D hard to call. In germline, CDR1 is MGHDK, CDR2 SYGVNS. V was clipped by 2 bases and J by 4 bases, with 8 bases between them. This CDR3 region has 13 residues. The CDR3 sequence is CASSEAGGYGYTF. CDR3 coding DNA: TGTGCCAGCAGTGAAGCAGGAGGCTATGGCTACACCTTC.

Judged by abundance, this clonotype is large. V and J are TRBV6-1 and TRBJ1-1; a weak D match, TRBD1 (5 bases). This CDR3 is 14 amino acids long. The V end was cut by 5 bases, the J end by 3 bases, with 13 bases between. Germline assignment: CDR1 MNHNS and CDR2 SASEGT. In DNA form, the CDR3 reads TGTGCCAGCAGTCGTGGCGTAGGGGACACTGAAGCTTTCTTT. This codes for CASSRGVGDTEAFF.

This clonotype was found a few times. The chain has TRBV11-3 and TRBJ2-3; D gene ambiguous. The length of the CDR3 is 12 residues. Trimming pared 5 bases from V and 6 bases from J, leaving 9 bases between. Germline lookup yields CDR1 SGHNT and CDR2 YENEEA. The CDR3 DNA reads as TGTGCCAGCAGCGCGGATACGGATACGCAGTATTTT. It encodes CASSADTDTQYF.

This clonotype was seen a few times. The rearrangement uses TRBV19 and TRBJ2-5; TRBD1 matches 9 bases. The V gene end was trimmed by 8 bases and the J gene end by 4 bases; junction bases not matched to a gene: 11. The CDR3 consists of 15 residues. CDR1 is LNHDA, CDR2 SQIVND, per germline (reference sequence). The CDR3 loop reads CASSPGTGWGETQYF. DNA for the CDR3: TGTGCCAGTTCTCCCGGGACAGGGTGGGGAGAGACCCAGTACTTC.

The chain is built from TRBV5-1 and TRBJ1-1; D is perhaps TRBD1 (6 bases). Trimming pared 4 bases from V and 0 bases from J, leaving 19 bases between. Germline values: CDR1 SGHRS, CDR2 YFSETQ. The CDR3 length is 17 residues. The CDR3 sequence: CASSTGGGGIMNTEAFF. The CDR3 DNA sequence: TGCGCCAGCAGCACTGGGGGGGGCGGGATTATGAACACTGAAGCTTTCTTT.

This chain joins TRBV27 and TRBJ1-6; D unclear. The CDR3 consists of 12 residues. Germline V gene data show CDR1 as MNHEY and CDR2 as SMNVEV (reference sequence). Trimming pared 5 bases from V and 5 bases from J, leaving 4 bases between. CDR3 coding DNA: TGTGCCAGCAGTCGAGATAATTCACCCCTCCACTTT. Translation: CASSRDNSPLHF.

The table lists this clonotype with a few counts. The V call is TRBV19, the J call TRBJ2-7; TRBD1 matches 9 bases. Germline V gene lookup returns CDR1 LNHDA and CDR2 SQIVND (reference sequence). The CDR3 totals 14 residues. V shed 0 bases and J 5 bases; nucleotides not matched to a gene: 2. The CDR3 nucleotides are TGTGCCAGTAGTATAGAGGACAGGGGCCACGAGCAGTACTTC. Its translation is CASSIEDRGHEQYF. Based on the CDR3 plus reference TRBV19 and TRBJ2-7, the full variable domain is DGGITQSPKYLFRKEGQNVTLSCEQNLNHDAMYWYRQDPGQGLRLIYYSQIVNDFQKGDIAEGYSVSREKKESFPLTVTSAQKNPTAFYLCASSIEDRGHEQYFGPGTRLTVT.

This clonotype was seen only once. The CDR3 loop is CSAVSLAGGGNTQYF. CDR3 in DNA: TGCAGCGCCGTGAGCCTAGCGGGGGGAGGAAATACGCAGTATTTT. The chain recombines TRBV29-1 with TRBJ2-3; 11 positions match TRBD2. Germline CDR1 SQVTM, CDR2 ANQGSEA. The CDR3 is made up of 15 amino acids. Unmatched junction bases numbered 13, after V lost 7 bases and J lost 7 bases.

The chain combines TRBV2 with TRBJ2-2; D remains ambiguous. This CDR3 has 12 residues. Trimming took off 7 bases at V and 1 base at J, with 4 bases between the two ends. Germline assignment: CDR1 SNHLY and CDR2 FYNNEI. CDR3 sequence reads: CASNRNTGELFF. The CDR3, as DNA: TGTGCCAGCAACAGGAACACCGGGGAGCTGTTTTTT.

This clonotype is labeled as medium-sized. The CDR3 loop reads CASSMWNGRDQPQHF. The CDR3 bases are TGTGCCAGTAGTATGTGGAACGGGAGAGATCAGCCCCAGCATTTT. The chain couples TRBV19 to TRBJ1-5; D remains unclear. Germline V gene lookup returns CDR1 LNHDA and CDR2 SQIVND (reference sequence). V was shortened by 3 bases and J by 5 bases, with 14 bases between the two germline ends. This CDR3 has 15 amino acids. The variable domain in full, with the rest retrieved from reference TRBV19 and TRBJ1-5, is DGGITQSPKYLFRKEGQNVTLSCEQNLNHDAMYWYRQDPGQGLRLIYYSQIVNDFQKGDIAEGYSVSREKKESFPLTVTSAQKNPTAFYLCASSMWNGRDQPQHFGDGTRLSIL.

This rearrangement joins TRBV20-1 to TRBJ2-7; 11 bases agree with TRBD2. The CDR3 has 14 residues. The trim removed 5 bases at V and 4 bases at J, leaving 7 bases unmatched. Germline CDR1 reads DFQATT; CDR2 reads SNEGSKA (reference sequence). CDR3 sequence: CSAPRLAGKYEQYF. Here the CDR3 DNA reads TGCAGTGCTCCTAGACTAGCGGGGAAATACGAGCAGTACTTC.

This clonotype was seen a few times. The gene calls are TRBV27 and TRBJ1-1, with a possible D match to TRBD1 (6 bases). The germline gives CDR1 MNHEY, CDR2 SMNVEV (reference sequence). Trimming stripped 5 bases from V and 0 bases from J, with 10 bases between. The CDR3 consists of 14 residues. The DNA of the CDR3 is TGTGCCAGCAGTCTACAGGGCATGAACACTGAAGCTTTCTTT. It codes for CASSLQGMNTEAFF.

J is TRBJ2-7 and V is TRBV30, with D maybe TRBD1 (6 bases). Trimming removed 2 bases from V and 4 bases from J, with 9 bases in between. The CDR3 is 12 residues long. The germline gives CDR1 GTSNPN, CDR2 SVGIG (reference sequence). The CDR3 here is CAWSPGEYEQYF. The CDR3 nucleotides read TGTGCCTGGAGTCCAGGGGAGTACGAGCAGTACTTC.